This T cell receptor beta chain is drawn from a study of identical twins. TCRdb reprocessed the 5' RACE reads with MiXCR, giving one entry per CDR3 protein. Altogether hundreds of thousands of distinct CDR3 sequences are present, 12% being singletons, with the ten largest covering 7.2%. This clonotype showed up just a few times. Its antigen remains unidentified. Study-wide points: Surplus twin overlap in beta out-of-frame sequences was less pronounced.

The CDR3 length is 14 residues. V lost 3 bases, J lost 8 bases, and 16 bases lay in between. The germline V gene has CDR1 SNHLY and CDR2 FYNNEI. This sample was also put to use in a study of yellow fever vaccine responses in identical twins.

Sequences were obtained from CD8+ T cells sorted from blood. The sequence derives from a woman aged 18-29 years in good health. This chain uses TRBV2 with TRBJ1-2; TRBD1 is a possible D gene (5 bases). The CDR3 bases are TGTGCCAGCAGTGACTGGGACGACACGAGGGGCTACACCTTC. Translation: CASSDWDDTRGYTF.